This T cell receptor beta chain was captured by sequencing in a study of blood T cell repertoires in COVID-19. Across the study: From T cells, B-cell-depleted T cells, or PBMCs came the material, which was cDNA or gDNA.

Per germline, CDR1 SQVTM and CDR2 ANQGSEA. V shed 0 bases and J 2 bases; nucleotides not matched to a gene: 10. CDR3 length: 18 amino acids. Sequencing was performed with immunoSEQ multiplex PCR; in TCRdb, only in-frame clones are kept and a portion is missing. The sample consists of tens of thousands of clones, approximately 90% of them appearing once. The TCR sequence derives from a human donor in a cohort sampled during active COVID-19. Sequencing used peripheral blood. The V call is TRBV29-1, the J call TRBJ2-3, with 11 bases lining up with TRBD1. The CDR3 sequence is CSVEDIVGTGGDTDTQYF. The CDR3 DNA is TGCAGCGTTGAAGATATTGTAGGGACAGGGGGAGACACAGATACGCAGTATTTT.